A selection of T cell receptor beta chains follows, all from one sample in a study of blood T cell repertoires in COVID-19. The repertoire was sequenced with immunoSEQ multiplex PCR; TCRdb's copy has only in-frame clones and lacks some. The sample yields approximately 270,000 clones, 70% to 90% seen once. Input material: PBMCs or T cells enriched from blood (not recorded which). These receptors were taken from a woman in her twenties or thirties who had recovered from COVID-19. Both conserved end residues are part of each CDR3. The order of the fields is J gene, V gene, D gene, clone size, CDR3 DNA, CDR3 protein. D genes are given only for firm matches. The size field is filled for only some rows; it gives once, few, many or a size class.

j_call: TRBJ1-1; v_call: TRBV7-9; d_call: NA; clone_size: once; cdr3_nt: TGTGCCAGCAGCTTCCCAATTAACACTGAAGCTTTCTTT; cdr3_aa: CASSFPINTEAFF
j_call: TRBJ2-4; v_call: TRBV6-1; d_call: TRBD2; clone_size: NA; cdr3_nt: TGTGCCAGCAGTGGACCGGGACTAGCGGGAGGGTTAGCCAAAAACATTCAGTACTTC; cdr3_aa: CASSGPGLAGGLAKNIQYF
j_call: TRBJ2-3; v_call: TRBV19; d_call: TRBD2; clone_size: NA; cdr3_nt: TGTGCCAGTAGACTAGCGGGAACTAGCACAGATACGCAGTATTTT; cdr3_aa: CASRLAGTSTDTQYF
j_call: TRBJ2-7; v_call: TRBV27; d_call: NA; clone_size: NA; cdr3_nt: TGTGCCAGCAGTTTGGGGGCAGCTTCCTACGAGCAGTACTTC; cdr3_aa: CASSLGAASYEQYF
j_call: TRBJ2-7; v_call: TRBV10-1; d_call: TRBD1; clone_size: NA; cdr3_nt: TGCGCCAGCAGTGATCCGGGACAGGGGCTAGGGGAGCAGTACTTC; cdr3_aa: CASSDPGQGLGEQYF
j_call: TRBJ2-7; v_call: TRBV7-9; d_call: TRBD1; clone_size: NA; cdr3_nt: TGTGCCAGCAGCACGGGACAGACCTACGAGCAGTACTTC; cdr3_aa: CASSTGQTYEQYF
j_call: TRBJ1-1; v_call: TRBV25-1; d_call: NA; clone_size: NA; cdr3_nt: TGTGCCAGCAGTGAATATAACCCCCGGGGTACTGAAGCTTTCTTT; cdr3_aa: CASSEYNPRGTEAFF
j_call: TRBJ2-7; v_call: TRBV9; d_call: NA; clone_size: NA; cdr3_nt: TGTGCCAGCAGCCCCGACAGGTCCGAAGTCTACGAGCAGTACTTC; cdr3_aa: CASSPDRSEVYEQYF
j_call: TRBJ2-7; v_call: TRBV19; d_call: TRBD1; clone_size: NA; cdr3_nt: TGTGCCAGTAGTTCTGGGACAGGTGTTTTCGGTTACGAGCAGTACTTC; cdr3_aa: CASSSGTGVFGYEQYF
j_call: TRBJ1-6; v_call: TRBV9; d_call: NA; clone_size: few; cdr3_nt: TGTGCCAGCAGCGTAGATAGCTCCTATAATTCACCCCTCCACTTT; cdr3_aa: CASSVDSSYNSPLHF
j_call: TRBJ1-2; v_call: TRBV5-1; d_call: TRBD1; clone_size: NA; cdr3_nt: TGCGCCAGCAGATCGGGACAGGTGGATGGCTACACCTTC; cdr3_aa: CASRSGQVDGYTF
j_call: TRBJ1-1; v_call: TRBV15; d_call: NA; clone_size: NA; cdr3_nt: TGTGCCACCAGCAGAGCCTCTCTTAACACTGAAGCTTTCTTT; cdr3_aa: CATSRASLNTEAFF
j_call: TRBJ1-5; v_call: TRBV28; d_call: TRBD1; clone_size: NA; cdr3_nt: TGTGCCAGCAGTCTGCTGACAGGGAGTAATCAGCCCCAGCATTTT; cdr3_aa: CASSLLTGSNQPQHF
j_call: TRBJ1-1; v_call: TRBV7-2; d_call: TRBD1; clone_size: NA; cdr3_nt: TGTGCCAGCAGCTTCCGCAGGGGGACTGAAGCTTTCTTT; cdr3_aa: CASSFRRGTEAFF
j_call: TRBJ2-1; v_call: TRBV7-2; d_call: NA; clone_size: NA; cdr3_nt: TGTGCCAGCAGCTTCCGAGGGCAGGGAGGCAATGAGCAGTTCTTC; cdr3_aa: CASSFRGQGGNEQFF
j_call: TRBJ2-1; v_call: TRBV10-2; d_call: TRBD2; clone_size: NA; cdr3_nt: TGCGCCAGCAGTGAACGGGAGGTCTTCAATGAGCAGTTCTTC; cdr3_aa: CASSEREVFNEQFF
j_call: TRBJ2-1; v_call: TRBV6-4; d_call: TRBD1; clone_size: NA; cdr3_nt: TGTGCCAGCAGTGTCGCAGGGGGAAACGATGAGCAGTTCTTC; cdr3_aa: CASSVAGGNDEQFF
j_call: TRBJ1-4; v_call: TRBV6-6; d_call: NA; clone_size: few; cdr3_nt: TGTGCCAGCAGTTATTCGGGAATGGATGAAAAACTGTTTTTT; cdr3_aa: CASSYSGMDEKLFF
j_call: TRBJ1-6; v_call: TRBV6-1; d_call: NA; clone_size: NA; cdr3_nt: TGTGCCAGCAGTGACACAGGGAATTCACCCCTCCACTTT; cdr3_aa: CASSDTGNSPLHF
j_call: TRBJ1-2; v_call: TRBV7-8; d_call: TRBD1; clone_size: NA; cdr3_nt: TGTGCCAGCAGCTTAGGTCAGGGGGCCCATGGCTACACCTTC; cdr3_aa: CASSLGQGAHGYTF
j_call: TRBJ1-2; v_call: TRBV6-5; d_call: TRBD1; clone_size: once; cdr3_nt: TGTGCCAGCAGCCTGGACAGGATTAGGCGTGGCTACACCTTC; cdr3_aa: CASSLDRIRRGYTF
j_call: TRBJ1-5; v_call: TRBV10-3; d_call: NA; clone_size: NA; cdr3_nt: TGTGCCATCAGTGAGGTGGGGGGGGTGAACAATCAGCCCCAGCATTTT; cdr3_aa: CAISEVGGVNNQPQHF
j_call: TRBJ2-2; v_call: TRBV28; d_call: TRBD1; clone_size: NA; cdr3_nt: TGTGCCAGCAGTTTTCTTGGACAGGGGACTAAGCCCAACACCGGGGAGCTGTTTTTT; cdr3_aa: CASSFLGQGTKPNTGELFF
j_call: TRBJ2-7; v_call: TRBV5-8; d_call: TRBD1; clone_size: NA; cdr3_nt: TGTGCCAGCAGCTTGACAGGGGGGCTCCACGAGCAGTACTTC; cdr3_aa: CASSLTGGLHEQYF
j_call: TRBJ1-1; v_call: TRBV30; d_call: NA; clone_size: once; cdr3_nt: TGTGCCTGGGGGGATGAGGGGGAGAACACTGAAGCTTTCTTT; cdr3_aa: CAWGDEGENTEAFF
j_call: TRBJ1-4; v_call: TRBV4-1; d_call: TRBD1; clone_size: NA; cdr3_nt: TGCGCCAGCAGCCAACTCCACCTCCCCAGGACAGGGACTTTTGAAAAACTGTTTTTT; cdr3_aa: CASSQLHLPRTGTFEKLFF
j_call: TRBJ1-6; v_call: TRBV14; d_call: TRBD1; clone_size: NA; cdr3_nt: TGTGCCAGCAGCCAAGACAGGGGGCGTAATTCACCCCTCCACTTT; cdr3_aa: CASSQDRGRNSPLHF
j_call: TRBJ2-7; v_call: TRBV6-5; d_call: NA; clone_size: NA; cdr3_nt: TGTGCCAGCGCCCCGACAGGCTACTACGAGCAGTACTTC; cdr3_aa: CASAPTGYYEQYF
j_call: TRBJ2-2; v_call: TRBV5-6; d_call: TRBD2; clone_size: few; cdr3_nt: TGTGCCAGCAGCTCGCGTAGCGGGAGGGTTTTGGTCGGGGAGCTGTTTTTT; cdr3_aa: CASSSRSGRVLVGELFF
j_call: TRBJ2-1; v_call: TRBV4-2; d_call: TRBD2; clone_size: NA; cdr3_nt: TGTGCCAGCAGCCAAGATCTCCTAGCGGGAGGGCCCTACAATGAGCAGTTCTTC; cdr3_aa: CASSQDLLAGGPYNEQFF
j_call: TRBJ2-3; v_call: TRBV4-1; d_call: TRBD2; clone_size: NA; cdr3_nt: TGCGCCAGCAGAGGGACTAGCGGGGACCCAGATACGCAGTATTTT; cdr3_aa: CASRGTSGDPDTQYF
j_call: TRBJ1-1; v_call: TRBV6-5; d_call: TRBD1; clone_size: once; cdr3_nt: TGTGCCAGCATTTCAGGGGGCTTTACTGAAGCTTTCTTT; cdr3_aa: CASISGGFTEAFF
j_call: TRBJ1-2; v_call: TRBV18; d_call: TRBD1; clone_size: NA; cdr3_nt: TGTGCCAGCTCACGACGACCTCCGGGACAGGGGGCGGGTGACTATGGCTACACCTTC; cdr3_aa: CASSRRPPGQGAGDYGYTF
j_call: TRBJ1-6; v_call: TRBV5-1; d_call: TRBD1; clone_size: NA; cdr3_nt: TGCGCCAGCAGCTTCCGATCCGGGACAGCCGATTCACCCCTCCACTTT; cdr3_aa: CASSFRSGTADSPLHF
j_call: TRBJ2-7; v_call: TRBV7-3; d_call: NA; clone_size: few; cdr3_nt: TGTGCCAGCAGCCCGGGACTCTTATTCTCCTACGAGCAGTACTTC; cdr3_aa: CASSPGLLFSYEQYF
j_call: TRBJ2-2; v_call: TRBV27; d_call: TRBD1; clone_size: NA; cdr3_nt: TGTGCCAGCAGTTCAGGAATATTCGGACAGGGGAGGAACACCGGGGAGCTGTTTTTT; cdr3_aa: CASSSGIFGQGRNTGELFF
j_call: TRBJ2-7; v_call: TRBV6-1; d_call: TRBD2; clone_size: NA; cdr3_nt: TGTGCCAGCAGTGAAGGACTAGCGGAGTACTACGAGCAGTACTTC; cdr3_aa: CASSEGLAEYYEQYF
j_call: TRBJ2-5; v_call: TRBV7-2; d_call: NA; clone_size: few; cdr3_nt: TGTGCCAGCACCCGGACTCAAGAGACCCAGTACTTC; cdr3_aa: CASTRTQETQYF
j_call: TRBJ1-2; v_call: TRBV28; d_call: TRBD1; clone_size: NA; cdr3_nt: TGTGCCAGCAGTCCGGACAGGGAAGACTATGGCTACACCTTC; cdr3_aa: CASSPDREDYGYTF
j_call: TRBJ2-1; v_call: TRBV27; d_call: NA; clone_size: few; cdr3_nt: TGTGCCAGCAGTCTCCGGGACACATGGGATGAGCAGTTCTTC; cdr3_aa: CASSLRDTWDEQFF
j_call: TRBJ1-1; v_call: TRBV30; d_call: NA; clone_size: NA; cdr3_nt: TGTGCCTGGAGTGGGGCGCAGACAAACACTGAAGCTTTCTTT; cdr3_aa: CAWSGAQTNTEAFF
j_call: TRBJ1-1; v_call: TRBV7-6; d_call: NA; clone_size: NA; cdr3_nt: TGTGCCAGCAGCCATAGGGGGACAACTGAAGCTTTCTTT; cdr3_aa: CASSHRGTTEAFF
j_call: TRBJ2-7; v_call: TRBV19; d_call: NA; clone_size: NA; cdr3_nt: TGTGCCAGTAAGCCGGACTTTGGCAAGCAGTACTTC; cdr3_aa: CASKPDFGKQYF
j_call: TRBJ1-5; v_call: TRBV19; d_call: NA; clone_size: NA; cdr3_nt: TGTGCCAGTAGTATAGCAGGGCATGGTCAGCCCCAGCATTTT; cdr3_aa: CASSIAGHGQPQHF
j_call: TRBJ2-1; v_call: TRBV3-1/TRBV3-2; d_call: TRBD1; clone_size: NA; cdr3_nt: TGTGCCAGCAGCCGTAGGACCGGGACAGGGGTCGATGAGCAGTTCTTC; cdr3_aa: CASSRRTGTGVDEQFF
j_call: TRBJ1-1; v_call: TRBV7-9; d_call: TRBD1; clone_size: few; cdr3_nt: TGTGCCAGCAGCCCAGTCCCGGGACAGGGAAGGGGCATGAACACTGAAGCTTTCTTT; cdr3_aa: CASSPVPGQGRGMNTEAFF
j_call: TRBJ1-2; v_call: TRBV27; d_call: TRBD1; clone_size: NA; cdr3_nt: TGTGCCAGCAGTAGAACCCCGGACAGGGAATCCTATGGCTACACCTTC; cdr3_aa: CASSRTPDRESYGYTF